This TCR beta chain was recorded in a study of blood T cell repertoires in COVID-19. Study-wide background: From the United States, Italy and Spain came samples of acute and convalescent COVID-19. The analysed material was cDNA or gDNA that came from T cells, B-cell-depleted T cells, or PBMCs.

The germline CDR1 and CDR2 sequences are KGHSH and LQKENI. The CDR3 spans 13 residues. The V and J ends lost 6 bases and 0 bases respectively, with 9 bases between them. Authors' methods: Reference gene primer amplification gave nucleated cell count estimates. Sequenced by immunoSEQ multiplex PCR; TCRdb stores in-frame clones only, minus some. Clone size and the V and J calls come from that table; the DNA yielded D and trimming. The data show roughly 120,000 clones, almost 90% seen once. What was sequenced was peripheral blood. The V and J genes are TRBV18 and TRBJ2-7, with D perhaps TRBD2 (6 bases). The receptor comes from a woman aged 45-60 years with active or convalescent COVID-19. CDR3 sequence: CASSGRSSYEQYF. The CDR3 DNA follows: TGTGCCAGCTCTGGGAGGAGCTCCTACGAGCAGTACTTC. Using reference TRBV18 and TRBJ2-7 for the parts outside the CDR3, the full variable domain is NAGVMQNPRHLVRRRGQEARLRCSPMKGHSHVYWYRQLPEEGLKFMVYLQKENIIDESGMPKERFSAEFPKEGPSILRIQQVVRGDSAAYFCASSGRSSYEQYFGPGTRLTVT.